This T cell receptor beta chain stems from a study of PD-1 blockade in classical Hodgkin lymphoma (dated by TCRdb to the early 2020s). Study-level background: Nivolumab dosing was 3 mg/kg intravenously every 2 weeks, continuing until either disease progression or unacceptable toxicity. To define a peripheral blood immune signature of response to PD-1 blockade in classical Hodgkin lymphoma, the study combined TCR beta sequencing with CyTOF.

The time point label on this specimen signifies: cycle 4 day 1 (C4D1), after 6 weeks of nivolumab. All trial patients had relapsed after autologous stem cell transplantation, with cohorts A, B and C differing in prior brentuximab vedotin exposure. A total of under 70 patients with relapsed/refractory classical Hodgkin lymphoma made up the trial cohort, and each patient's best overall response was complete response, partial response or progressive disease. In the multi-cohort phase II CheckMate 205 trial, trial patients received single-agent nivolumab. An independent review committee assessed best overall response by applying the 2007 International Working Group response criteria. PBMCs from the trial were collected at three points: immediately before nivolumab initiation (C1D1), and during therapy at cycle 2 day 1 and cycle 4 day 1. Peripheral blood was collected in 8 mL Vacutainer Cell Preparation Tubes, from which PBMCs were isolated by centrifugation and then cryopreserved.

The Qiagen DNeasy kit was used to extract genomic DNA from unsorted PBMCs and from the negatively selected CD4+ and CD8+ fractions. TCR beta CDR3 regions were subjected to amplification by immunoSEQ multiplex PCR with primers that anneal to V and J segments. A synthetic immune receptor repertoire was used to minimize amplification bias, and any residual bias was removed computationally once sequencing was done. Per the authors' processing: Custom Python scripts were used to quantify repertoire diversity as the Shannon entropy index. Unsorted, CD4+ and CD8+ repertoires were analyzed separately, except for combined analyses in which CD4+ and CD8+ sequences were merged in silico. A clone was considered expanded if an increase in frequency of at least 2-fold after treatment relative to C1D1 was found, and a pseudocount of 0.5 was applied to clones undetected at baseline. Singleton clones were defined as clones with 0 or 1 copy at C1D1, and non-singleton clones were defined as clones with 2 or more copies. By matching protein sequences in sorted samples from the same patient, clones expanded in unsorted samples were annotated as CD4+, CD8+ or unknown. Wilcoxon tests were applied to paired samples to test diversity changes from C1D1 to C4D1. TCRdb took over this immuneACCESS table, retaining in-frame rearrangements with V and J assigned. Such tables are incomplete; in checked studies, under half of the missing clones stem from an unresolved V gene, and the remainder is unexplained. The V and J calls and clone size were taken over from that table, and D and trimming were inferred from the DNA. Counted in this sample were roughly 46,000 clones; around 76% of them appeared once. Around 12% of the sample lies in the top ten.

A remark on this clone: Which antigen it targets is not known. No much larger clone is present one base from it, and per-base qualities are unavailable.

The study at large found these results: The study was limited to a single clinical trial cohort, and causes of repertoire differences, possibly disease activity or prior therapy, remained undefined. Lower diversity was observed in patients in whom nivolumab was started less than 1 year after ASCT, and these patients were excluded from later analyses so that confounding by immune reconstitution would be avoided. By C4D1, a significant rise was seen in CD4+ TCR diversity but not in CD8+ TCR diversity (p=0.0027 vs p=0.16), and the rise was most apparent among complete responders (p=0.02). Baseline TCR diversity was reported to be lower in newly diagnosed patients than in healthy donors, and even lower in relapsed/refractory patients. Among trial patients, those achieving complete response had baseline diversity similar to that of newly diagnosed patients, while diversity was significantly lower in partial responders and progressors.

CDR3 length: 11 amino acids, cysteine to phenylalanine. The DNA shown is the 33-base CDR3, in frame from base 1. The germline V end is reduced by 5 bases and the J end by 9 bases; junction bases left unmatched: 4. Looking up the germline V gene yields CDR1 SGHDN and CDR2 FVKESK. The source of this sequence is a human donor with classical Hodgkin lymphoma. The source material was peripheral blood mononuclear cells (PBMCs), sampled before the fourth cycle of nivolumab. This chain joins TRBV14 to TRBJ2-7; TRBD2 lines up with 7 middle nucleotides. The CDR3 has the sequence CASSGGSRQYF. The nucleotides read TGTGCCAGCAGCGGCGGGAGTAGGCAGTACTTC.